This TCR beta chain was profiled in a study of shared clonotypes between healthy human individuals. The length of the CDR3 is 15 residues. Germline V gene sequence: CDR1 LNHDA, CDR2 SQIVND (reference sequence). V lost 5 bases to trimming and J lost 1 base; unmatched junction nucleotides: 7. Only in-frame clones appear in the TCRdb table, and some are missing; sequencing was by immunoSEQ multiplex PCR. Here the sample spans about 2.2 million clones, roughly 95% being singletons. The naive CD8 population came from CD45RO-negative cells selected for CCR7, without terminally differentiated effector memory CD45RA+ cells. This clone was seen only once.

The source is a man in his late teens or twenties in good health. Some clones in this sample may be carry-over from other donors' samples. Sequenced sample: naive CD8+ T cells from PBMCs. The genes are TRBV19 and TRBJ2-7, with 8 bases aligning to TRBD2. This chain's CDR3 is CASSPSLAASYEQYF. In DNA, the CDR3 is TGTGCCAGTAGTCCCTCACTAGCGGCTTCCTACGAGCAGTACTTC.